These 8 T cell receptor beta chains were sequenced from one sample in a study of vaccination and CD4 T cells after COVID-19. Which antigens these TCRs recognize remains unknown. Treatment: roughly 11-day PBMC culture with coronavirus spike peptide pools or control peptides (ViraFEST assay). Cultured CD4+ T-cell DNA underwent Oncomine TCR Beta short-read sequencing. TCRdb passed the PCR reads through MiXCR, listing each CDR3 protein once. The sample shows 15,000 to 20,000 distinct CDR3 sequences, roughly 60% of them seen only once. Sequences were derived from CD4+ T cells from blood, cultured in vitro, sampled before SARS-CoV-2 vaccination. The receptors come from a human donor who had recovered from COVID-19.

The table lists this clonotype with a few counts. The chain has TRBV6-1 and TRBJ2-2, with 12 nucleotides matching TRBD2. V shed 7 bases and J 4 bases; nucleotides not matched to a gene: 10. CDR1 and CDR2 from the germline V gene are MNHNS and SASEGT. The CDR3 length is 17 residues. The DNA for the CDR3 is TGTGCCAGCATGAAGACTAGCGGGAGATCGGGCACCGGGGAGCTGTTTTTT. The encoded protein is CASMKTSGRSGTGELFF.

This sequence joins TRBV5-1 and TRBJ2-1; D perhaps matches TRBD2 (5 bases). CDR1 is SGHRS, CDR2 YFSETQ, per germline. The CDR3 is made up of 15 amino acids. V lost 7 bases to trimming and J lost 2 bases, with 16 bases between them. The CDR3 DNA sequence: TGCGCCAGCCTTCGAGGTGACGGGACCTACAATGAGCAGTTCTTC. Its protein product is CASLRGDGTYNEQFF. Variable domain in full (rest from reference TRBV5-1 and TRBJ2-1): KAGVTQTPRYLIKTRGQQVTLSCSPISGHRSVSWYQQTPGQGLQFLFEYFSETQRNKGNFPGRFSGRQFSNSRSEMNVSTLELGDSALYLCASLRGDGTYNEQFFGPGTRLTVL.

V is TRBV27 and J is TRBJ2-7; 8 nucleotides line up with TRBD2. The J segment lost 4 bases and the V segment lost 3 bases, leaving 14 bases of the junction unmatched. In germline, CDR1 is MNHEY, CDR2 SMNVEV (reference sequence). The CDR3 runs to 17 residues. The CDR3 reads CASSLRVAGSVVYEQYF. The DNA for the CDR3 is TGTGCCAGCAGTTTGCGGGTAGCGGGAAGTGTAGTTTACGAGCAGTACTTC.

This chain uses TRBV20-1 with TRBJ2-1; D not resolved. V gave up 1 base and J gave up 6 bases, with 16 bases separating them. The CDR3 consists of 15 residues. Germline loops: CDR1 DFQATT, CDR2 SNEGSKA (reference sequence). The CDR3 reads CSARAVASVVNEQFF. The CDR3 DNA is TGCAGTGCTAGAGCGGTCGCTTCGGTGGTCAATGAGCAGTTCTTC.

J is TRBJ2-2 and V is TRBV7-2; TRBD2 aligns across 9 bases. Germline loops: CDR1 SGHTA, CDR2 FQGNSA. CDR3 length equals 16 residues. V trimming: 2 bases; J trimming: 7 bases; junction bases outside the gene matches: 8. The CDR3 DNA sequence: TGTGCCAGCAGCTTAAGGGCTAGCGGGACGAGCGGGGAGCTGTTTTTT. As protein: CASSLRASGTSGELFF.

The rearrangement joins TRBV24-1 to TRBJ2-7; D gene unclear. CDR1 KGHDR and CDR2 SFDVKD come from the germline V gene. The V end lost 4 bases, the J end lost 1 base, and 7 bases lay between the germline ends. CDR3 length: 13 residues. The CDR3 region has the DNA TGTGCCACCAGTGACGGCTATTCCTACGAGCAGTACTTC. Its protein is CATSDGYSYEQYF.

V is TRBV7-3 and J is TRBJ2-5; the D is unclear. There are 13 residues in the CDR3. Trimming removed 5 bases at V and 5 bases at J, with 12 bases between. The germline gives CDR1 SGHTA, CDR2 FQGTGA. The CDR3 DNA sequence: TGTGCCAGCAGCCAGGCGACTTCTGAGACCCAGTACTTC. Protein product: CASSQATSETQYF.

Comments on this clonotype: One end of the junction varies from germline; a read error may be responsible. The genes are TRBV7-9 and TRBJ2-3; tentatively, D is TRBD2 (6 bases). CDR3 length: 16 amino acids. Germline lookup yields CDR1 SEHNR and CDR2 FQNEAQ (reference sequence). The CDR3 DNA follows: TGTGTCAGCAGCTTAATGGGGGGAGCAGCGGGAGATACGCAGTATTTT. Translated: CVSSLMGGAAGDTQYF. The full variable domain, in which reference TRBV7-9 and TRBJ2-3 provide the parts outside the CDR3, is DTGVSQNPRHKITKRGQNVTFRCDPISEHNRLYWYRQTLGQGPEFLTYFQNEAQLEKSRLLSDRFSAERPKGSFSTLEIQRTEQGDSAMYLCVSSLMGGAAGDTQYFGPGTRLTVL.